One and the same sample provided the 15 T cell receptor beta chains below, sequenced in a study of response to subunit inactivated influenza vaccine. TCRdb re-derived calls from the RT-PCR reads in MiXCR, one entry per CDR3 protein. Of more than 500,000 distinct CDR3 sequences in the sample, around 11% were seen once. The sample was also reused in another study, on T cells expressing NK-cell markers. From that study: Making the TCR beta cDNA relied on 5'RACE template switching with UMIs.

Here the sequenced sample was PBMCs from blood, taken on the day of vaccination. All receptors derive from a man between 45 and 60 years old who received an inactivated influenza vaccine.

This clonotype has ten or more counts. The gene calls are TRBV7-9 and TRBJ1-3, with D perhaps TRBD1 (6 bases). Germline CDR1 SEHNR, CDR2 FQNEAQ (reference sequence). V lost 1 base and J 3 bases, leaving 7 bases between the germline ends. CDR3 length: 14 amino acids. In nucleotides, the CDR3 is TGTGCCAGCAGCTTAGGGACAGTTGGAAACACCATATATTTT. Its protein product is CASSLGTVGNTIYF.

A few counts support this clonotype. The V and J genes are TRBV10-3 and TRBJ2-3, with 9 positions matching TRBD1. CDR3 size: 15 residues. Germline CDR1 reads ENHRY; CDR2 reads SYGVKD. The ends lost 5 bases at V and 3 bases at J; junction bases unmatched: 6. In nucleotides, the CDR3 is TGTGCCATCAGTCTAGACAGGGGGGCGACAGATACGCAGTATTTT. It codes for CAISLDRGATDTQYF.

This clonotype was counted only a few times. The rearrangement joins TRBV10-3 to TRBJ2-3; D gene ambiguous. This CDR3 is 16 amino acids long. Trimming removed 4 bases at V and 0 bases at J, with 14 bases between. Germline V gene lookup returns CDR1 ENHRY and CDR2 SYGVKD. CDR3 DNA: TGTGCCATCAGTGTCGGTCGGGTGGTAAGCACAGATACGCAGTATTTT. It specifies CAISVGRVVSTDTQYF.

This clonotype was recorded a few times. The chain recombines TRBV6-5 with TRBJ1-3; D unresolved. In germline, CDR1 is MNHEY, CDR2 SVGAGI. The V and J ends lost 0 bases and 0 bases respectively, with 12 bases between them. CDR3 size: 17 residues. The CDR3 DNA follows: TGTGCCAGCAGTTACTCAACGCCAGGCAACTCTGGAAACACCATATATTTT. It yields the protein CASSYSTPGNSGNTIYF.

This clonotype has more than one count but fewer than ten. The chain couples TRBV5-1 to TRBJ2-7; TRBD1 matches 10 bases. CDR3 size: 15 residues. Germline-derived CDR1 and CDR2 are SGHRS and YFSETQ. Trimming at V came to 4 bases and at J to 2 bases, leaving 6 bases not matched to a gene. The CDR3 is CASSPRTGGAYEQYF. The CDR3 coding sequence is TGCGCCAGCAGCCCACGGACAGGGGGGGCCTACGAGCAGTACTTC.

This clonotype came up a few times. CDR3 loop: CASSVGLAGVPYEQYF. In DNA form, the CDR3 reads TGTGCCAGCAGCGTCGGACTAGCGGGAGTCCCCTACGAGCAGTACTTC. The chain couples TRBV5-6 to TRBJ2-7; TRBD2 aligns across 13 bases. V dropped 4 bases and J dropped 2; count of bases not matched to a gene: 6. This CDR3 comprises 16 residues. The V gene's germline CDR1 is SGHDT and CDR2 YYEEEE.

The chain combines TRBV15 with TRBJ1-2; D gene uncertain. Trimming took 3 bases from V and 8 from J, leaving 16 bases between them. Germline V gives CDR1 LNHNV, CDR2 YYDKDF (reference sequence). The CDR3 length is 14 residues. The CDR3, as DNA: TGTGCCACCAGCAGGAAGGGTAGTGGCGGGGGCTACACCTTC. Amino acids: CATSRKGSGGGYTF.

This clonotype was recorded a few times. The J gene is TRBJ2-3, the V gene TRBV20-1, with D tentatively TRBD2 (5 bases). V was trimmed by 4 bases and J by 4 bases, leaving 18 bases between them. This CDR3 is 15 amino acids long. Germline values: CDR1 DFQATT, CDR2 SNEGSKA (reference sequence). This CDR3 reads CSAKVDGKRADTQYF. The CDR3 coding sequence is TGCAGTGCTAAAGTCGACGGAAAGAGGGCAGATACGCAGTATTTT.

The chain joins TRBV4-1 to TRBJ2-1; 9 bases line up with TRBD2. Unmatched junction bases numbered 8, after V lost 6 bases and J lost 5 bases. The CDR3 consists of 15 residues. Germline assignment: CDR1 MGHRA and CDR2 YSYEKL. CDR3 DNA sequence: TGCGCCAGCAGTGTTTTAGCGGGGGCCAACAATGAGCAGTTCTTC. Translated: CASSVLAGANNEQFF.

This clonotype was picked up many times. This chain links TRBV12-3 or TRBV12-4 with TRBJ1-3; possible D gene TRBD1, 5 bases. The CDR3 sequence is 16 residues long. Trimming removed 6 bases at V and 3 bases at J, with 18 bases between. The CDR3 DNA reads TGTGCCAGCAGCCTAAACGCGGGGGGTAATGGAAACACCATATATTTT. Its translation: CASSLNAGGNGNTIYF.

This clonotype was counted a few times. V gene TRBV7-3 combines with J gene TRBJ2-2; 10 positions match TRBD2. Unmatched junction bases numbered 9, after V lost 1 base and J lost 7 bases. Looked up from germline, CDR1 is SGHTA and CDR2 is FQGTGA. The CDR3 sequence is 17 residues long. CDR3 amino acids: CASSLSLASGSVGELFF. The DNA of the CDR3 is TGTGCCAGCAGCTTAAGTTTGGCTAGCGGGAGTGTCGGGGAGCTGTTTTTT.

This clonotype was seen ten or more times. The rearrangement links TRBV20-1 to TRBJ2-2, with a weak D call TRBD1 (6 bases). V was clipped by 4 bases and J by 3 bases, with 18 bases between them. Germline V gene sequence: CDR1 DFQATT, CDR2 SNEGSKA (reference sequence). The CDR3 is 16 residues long. CDR3 DNA: TGCAGTGCTAAGTTTAGCCGGGACATCTACACCGGGGAGCTGTTTTTT. Translated: CSAKFSRDIYTGELFF.

The genes are TRBV28 and TRBJ2-1, with 12 bases fitting TRBD1. Germline CDR1 is MDHEN and CDR2 is SYDVKM. With V trimmed by 6 bases and J by 6 bases, 12 bases remained unmatched. CDR3 size: 17 residues. CDR3 loop: CASSRPPGQGASNEQFF. CDR3 DNA: TGTGCCAGCAGCCGTCCCCCGGGACAGGGGGCCTCCAATGAGCAGTTCTTC.

The CDR3 sequence is CASSQNLGPQDTQYF. The CDR3 DNA reads TGCGCCAGCAGCCAAAACCTGGGGCCACAAGATACGCAGTATTTT. The J gene is TRBJ2-3, the V gene TRBV4-3, with D possibly being TRBD1 (5 bases). Germline V gene lookup returns CDR1 LGHNA and CDR2 YSLEER. V lost 2 bases and J 5 bases, leaving 14 bases between the germline ends. The CDR3 has 15 amino acids.

This clonotype was detected only a few times. The rearrangement uses TRBV7-9 and TRBJ1-2, with 9 bases aligning to TRBD1. CDR1 and CDR2 (germline): SEHNR, FQNEAQ (reference sequence). This CDR3 spans 15 amino acids. Trimming removed 5 bases from V and 7 bases from J; junction bases left unmatched: 11. The CDR3 is CASSLMTGGLGGYTF. The DNA for the CDR3 is TGTGCCAGCAGCCTGATGACAGGGGGTCTAGGTGGCTACACCTTC. The variable domain in full, completed from reference TRBV7-9 and TRBJ1-2, reads DTGVSQNPRHKITKRGQNVTFRCDPISEHNRLYWYRQTLGQGPEFLTYFQNEAQLEKSRLLSDRFSAERPKGSFSTLEIQRTEQGDSAMYLCASSLMTGGLGGYTFGSGTRLTVV.